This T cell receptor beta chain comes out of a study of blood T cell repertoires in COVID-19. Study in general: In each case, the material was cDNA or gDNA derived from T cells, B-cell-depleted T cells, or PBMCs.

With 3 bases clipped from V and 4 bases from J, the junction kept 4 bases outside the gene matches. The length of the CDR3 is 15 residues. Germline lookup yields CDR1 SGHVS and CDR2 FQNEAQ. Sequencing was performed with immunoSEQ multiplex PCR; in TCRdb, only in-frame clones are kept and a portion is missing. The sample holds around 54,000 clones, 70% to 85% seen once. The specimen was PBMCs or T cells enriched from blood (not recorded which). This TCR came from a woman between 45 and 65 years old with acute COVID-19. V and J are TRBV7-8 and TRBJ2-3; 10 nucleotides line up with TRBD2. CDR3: CASSFSSGGADTQYF. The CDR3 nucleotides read TGTGCCAGCAGCTTTTCTAGCGGGGGTGCAGATACGCAGTATTTT.